The TCR beta chain under discussion was sequenced for a study of cytomegalovirus exposure and HLA in healthy donors. Those who donated were healthy bone marrow donors. It was with 60 Vbeta and 13 Jbeta primers that the PCR ran. Libraries were prepared by immunoSEQ multiplex PCR; TCRdb keeps only in-frame clonotypes and omits some of them. The sample lists over 100,000 clones, over 65% seen once, with 2% to 3% in the top ten. As regards this clone: No antigen is known for it.

Study-wide findings and caveats: A later analysis showed HLA-associated TCR beta chains outstripping equally common others in clonal expansion.

The germline V gene encodes CDR1 SGHDT and CDR2 YYEEEE. V shed 9 bases and J shed 3 bases, with 21 bases lying between them. The CDR3 is 15 residues long. This clonotype was sampled from a female donor in good health and CMV-seronegative. Sequenced material: PBMCs. The chain uses TRBV5-6 and TRBJ1-1; D remains unclear. CDR3 DNA: TGTGCCACCACTGGATACCGGGAGGGAGACACTGAAGCTTTCTTT. Amino acid sequence: CATTGYREGDTEAFF. The variable domain in full, completed from reference TRBV5-6 and TRBJ1-1, reads DAGVTQSPTHLIKTRGQQVTLRCSPKSGHDTVSWYQQALGQGPQFIFQYYEEEERQRGNFPDRFSGHQFPNYSSELNVNALLLGDSALYLCATTGYREGDTEAFFGQGTRLTVV.